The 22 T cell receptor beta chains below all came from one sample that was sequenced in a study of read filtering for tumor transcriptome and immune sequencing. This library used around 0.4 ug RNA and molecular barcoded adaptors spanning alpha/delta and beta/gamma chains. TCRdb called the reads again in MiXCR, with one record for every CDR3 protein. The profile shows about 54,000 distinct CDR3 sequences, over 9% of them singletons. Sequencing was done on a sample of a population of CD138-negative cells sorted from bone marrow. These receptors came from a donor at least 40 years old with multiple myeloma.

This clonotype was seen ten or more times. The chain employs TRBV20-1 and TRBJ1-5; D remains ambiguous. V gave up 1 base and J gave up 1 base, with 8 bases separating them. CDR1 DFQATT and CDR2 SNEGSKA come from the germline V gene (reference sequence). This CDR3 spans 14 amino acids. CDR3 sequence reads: CSARAGPSNQPQHF. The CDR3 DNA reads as TGCAGTGCTAGAGCAGGACCGAGCAATCAGCCCCAGCATTTT.

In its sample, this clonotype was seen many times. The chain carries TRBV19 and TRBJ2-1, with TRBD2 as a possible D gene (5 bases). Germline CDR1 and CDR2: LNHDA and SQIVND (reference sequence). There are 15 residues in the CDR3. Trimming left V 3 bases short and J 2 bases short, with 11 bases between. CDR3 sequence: CASSIEGLTYNEQFF. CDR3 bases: TGTGCCAGTAGTATCGAGGGTCTCACCTACAATGAGCAGTTCTTC.

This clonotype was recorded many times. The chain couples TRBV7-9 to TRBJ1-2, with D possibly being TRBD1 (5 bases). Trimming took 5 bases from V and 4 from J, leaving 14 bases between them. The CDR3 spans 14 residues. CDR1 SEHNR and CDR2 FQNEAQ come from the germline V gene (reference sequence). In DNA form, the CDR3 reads TGTGCCAGCAGCCAGGCCGGGACGGTCTATGGCTACACCTTC. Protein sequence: CASSQAGTVYGYTF.

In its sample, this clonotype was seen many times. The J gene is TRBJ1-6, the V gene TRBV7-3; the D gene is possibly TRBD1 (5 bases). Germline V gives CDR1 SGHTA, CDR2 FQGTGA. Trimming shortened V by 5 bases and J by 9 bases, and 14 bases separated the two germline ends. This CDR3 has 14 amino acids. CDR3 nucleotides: TGTGCCAGCAGCCTCGGGACGATGGGTTCACCCCTCCACTTT. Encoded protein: CASSLGTMGSPLHF.

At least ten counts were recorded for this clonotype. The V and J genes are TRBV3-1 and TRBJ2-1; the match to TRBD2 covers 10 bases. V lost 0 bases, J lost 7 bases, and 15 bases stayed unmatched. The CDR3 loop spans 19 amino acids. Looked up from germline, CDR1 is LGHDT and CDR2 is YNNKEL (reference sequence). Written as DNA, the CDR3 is TGTGCCAGCAGCCAAGAGCCCCCCTCTAAGCGGGGGGGCTGGAATGAGCAGTTCTTC. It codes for CASSQEPPSKRGGWNEQFF.

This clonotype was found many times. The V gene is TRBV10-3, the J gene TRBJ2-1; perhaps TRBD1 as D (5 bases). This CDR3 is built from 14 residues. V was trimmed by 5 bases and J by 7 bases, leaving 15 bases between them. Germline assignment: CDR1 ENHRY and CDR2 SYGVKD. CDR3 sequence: CAISSQGRLNEQFF. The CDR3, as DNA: TGTGCCATCAGTAGCCAGGGAAGGCTGAATGAGCAGTTCTTC.

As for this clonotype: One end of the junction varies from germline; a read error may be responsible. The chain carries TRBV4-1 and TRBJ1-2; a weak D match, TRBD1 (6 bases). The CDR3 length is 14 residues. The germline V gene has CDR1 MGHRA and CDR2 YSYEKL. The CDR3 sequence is CAGSHVRGDYGYTF. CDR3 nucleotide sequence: TGCGCCGGCAGCCACGTAAGGGGGGACTATGGCTACACCTTC.

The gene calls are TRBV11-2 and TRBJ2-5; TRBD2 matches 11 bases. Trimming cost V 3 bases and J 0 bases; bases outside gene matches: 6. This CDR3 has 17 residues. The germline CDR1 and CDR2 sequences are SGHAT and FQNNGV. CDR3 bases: TGTGCCAGCAGCTTGGGACTAGCGGAGTCGTACCAAGAGACCCAGTACTTC. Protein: CASSLGLAESYQETQYF.

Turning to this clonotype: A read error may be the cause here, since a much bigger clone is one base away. The CDR3 nucleotides are TGCGCCAGCAGCTTGTCCGCCCCAACTAATGAAGAACTGTTTTTT. This gives the protein CASSLSAPTNEELFF. The chain carries TRBV5-1 and TRBJ1-4; D remains unclear. The length of the CDR3 is 15 residues. Germline CDR1 is SGHRS and CDR2 is YFSETQ.

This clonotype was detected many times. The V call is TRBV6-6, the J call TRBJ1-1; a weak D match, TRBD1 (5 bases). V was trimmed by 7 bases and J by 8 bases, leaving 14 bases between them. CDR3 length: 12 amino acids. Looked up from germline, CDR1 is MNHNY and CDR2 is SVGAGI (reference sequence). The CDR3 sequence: CASIVRDSEAFF. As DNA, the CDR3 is TGTGCCAGCATTGTCCGGGACTCGGAAGCTTTCTTT.

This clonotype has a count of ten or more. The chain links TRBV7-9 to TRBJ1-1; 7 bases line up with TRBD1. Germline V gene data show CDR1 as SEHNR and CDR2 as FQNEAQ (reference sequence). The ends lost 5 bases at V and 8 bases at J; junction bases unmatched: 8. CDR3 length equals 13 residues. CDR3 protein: CASSARTGREAFF. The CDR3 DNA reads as TGTGCCAGCAGCGCTCGGACAGGACGAGAAGCTTTCTTT.

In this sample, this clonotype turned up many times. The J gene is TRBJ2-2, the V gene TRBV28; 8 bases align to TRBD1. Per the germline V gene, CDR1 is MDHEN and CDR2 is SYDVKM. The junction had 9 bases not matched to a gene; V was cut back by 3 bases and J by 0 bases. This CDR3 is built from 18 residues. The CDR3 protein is CASSLVTGARANTGELFF. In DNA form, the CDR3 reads TGTGCCAGCAGTTTGGTGACAGGGGCCAGGGCGAACACCGGGGAGCTGTTTTTT.

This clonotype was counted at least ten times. CDR3 protein: CASRPIYPTDTQYF. The CDR3 coding sequence is TGTGCCAGCAGGCCGATTTACCCCACAGATACGCAGTATTTT. The chain uses TRBV27 and TRBJ2-3; D gene ambiguous. CDR3 length: 14 residues. Germline CDR1 and CDR2: MNHEY and SMNVEV (reference sequence). Trimming removed 6 bases at V and 2 bases at J, with 12 bases between.

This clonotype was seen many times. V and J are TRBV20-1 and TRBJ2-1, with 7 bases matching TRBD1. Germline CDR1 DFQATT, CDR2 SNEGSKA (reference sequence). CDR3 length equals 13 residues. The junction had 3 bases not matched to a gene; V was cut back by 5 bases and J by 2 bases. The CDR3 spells CSAPGQTYNEQFF. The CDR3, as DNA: TGCAGTGCTCCGGGACAGACCTACAATGAGCAGTTCTTC.

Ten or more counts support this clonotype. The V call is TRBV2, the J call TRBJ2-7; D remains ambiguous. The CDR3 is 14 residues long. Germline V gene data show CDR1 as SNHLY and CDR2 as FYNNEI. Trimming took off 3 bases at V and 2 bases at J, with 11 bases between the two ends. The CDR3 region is CASSEGLKAYEQYF. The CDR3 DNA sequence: TGTGCCAGCAGTGAGGGTCTAAAGGCCTACGAGCAGTACTTC.

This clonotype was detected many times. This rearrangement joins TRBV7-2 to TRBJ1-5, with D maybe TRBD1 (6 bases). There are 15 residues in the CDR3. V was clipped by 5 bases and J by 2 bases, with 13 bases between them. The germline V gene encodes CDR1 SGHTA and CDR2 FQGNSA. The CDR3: CASSAQGFRNQPQHF. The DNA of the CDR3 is TGTGCCAGCAGCGCACAGGGTTTCCGCAATCAGCCCCAGCATTTT.

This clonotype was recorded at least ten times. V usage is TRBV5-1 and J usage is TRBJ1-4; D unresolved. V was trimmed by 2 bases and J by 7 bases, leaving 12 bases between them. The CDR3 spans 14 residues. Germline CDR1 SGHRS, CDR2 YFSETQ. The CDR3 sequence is CASSLALSSEKLFF. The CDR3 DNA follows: TGCGCCAGCAGCTTAGCGTTGAGTAGTGAAAAACTGTTTTTT.

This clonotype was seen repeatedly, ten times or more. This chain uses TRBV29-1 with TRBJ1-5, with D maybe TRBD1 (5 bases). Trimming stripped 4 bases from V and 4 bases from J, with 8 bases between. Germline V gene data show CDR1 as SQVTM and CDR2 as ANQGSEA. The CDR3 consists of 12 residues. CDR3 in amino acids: CSVGAGNQPQHF. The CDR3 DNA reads TGCAGCGTTGGGGCAGGGAATCAGCCCCAGCATTTT.

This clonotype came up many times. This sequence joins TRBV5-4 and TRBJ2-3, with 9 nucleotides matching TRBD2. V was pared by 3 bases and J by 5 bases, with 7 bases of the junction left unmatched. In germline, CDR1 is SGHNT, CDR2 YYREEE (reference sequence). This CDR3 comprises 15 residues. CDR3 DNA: TGTGCCAGCAGCTCCCCGGAGCGGGGGGAAGATACGCAGTATTTT. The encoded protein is CASSSPERGEDTQYF.

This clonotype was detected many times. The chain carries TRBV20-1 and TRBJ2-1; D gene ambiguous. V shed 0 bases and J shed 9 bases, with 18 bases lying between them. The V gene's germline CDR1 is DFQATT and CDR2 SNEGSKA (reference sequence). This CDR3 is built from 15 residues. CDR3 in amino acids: CSARDLAGVGGEQFF. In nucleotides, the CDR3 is TGCAGTGCTAGAGATCTCGCTGGGGTTGGCGGTGAGCAGTTCTTC.

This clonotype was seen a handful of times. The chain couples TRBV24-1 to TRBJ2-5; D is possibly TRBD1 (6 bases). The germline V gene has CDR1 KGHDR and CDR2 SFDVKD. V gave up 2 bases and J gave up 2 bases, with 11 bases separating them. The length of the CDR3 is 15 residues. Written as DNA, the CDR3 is TGTGCCACCAGTGATTCGGGGCAGGGGCAAGAGACCCAGTACTTC. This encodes CATSDSGQGQETQYF.

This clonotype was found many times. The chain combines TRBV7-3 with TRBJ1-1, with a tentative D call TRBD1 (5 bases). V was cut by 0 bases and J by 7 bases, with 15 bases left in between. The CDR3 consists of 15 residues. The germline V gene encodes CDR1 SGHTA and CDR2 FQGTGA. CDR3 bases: TGTGCCAGCAGCTTAACTGCAGGGATGACGAGTGAAGCTTTCTTT. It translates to CASSLTAGMTSEAFF.